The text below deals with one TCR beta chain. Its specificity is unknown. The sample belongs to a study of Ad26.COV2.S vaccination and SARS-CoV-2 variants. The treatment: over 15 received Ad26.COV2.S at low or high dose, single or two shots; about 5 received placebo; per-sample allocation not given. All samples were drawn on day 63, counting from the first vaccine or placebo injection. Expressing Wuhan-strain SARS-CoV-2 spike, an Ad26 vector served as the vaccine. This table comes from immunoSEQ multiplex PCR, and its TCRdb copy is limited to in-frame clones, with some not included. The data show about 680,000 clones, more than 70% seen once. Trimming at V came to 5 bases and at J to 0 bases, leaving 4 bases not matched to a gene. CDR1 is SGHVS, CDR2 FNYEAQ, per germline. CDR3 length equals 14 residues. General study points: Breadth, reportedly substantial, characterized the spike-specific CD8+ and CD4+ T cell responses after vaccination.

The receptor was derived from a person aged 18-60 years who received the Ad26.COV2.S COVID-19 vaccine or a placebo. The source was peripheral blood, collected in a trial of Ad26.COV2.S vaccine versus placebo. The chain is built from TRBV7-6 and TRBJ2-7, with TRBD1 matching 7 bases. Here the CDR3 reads CASSDGTASYEQYF. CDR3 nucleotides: TGTGCCAGCAGCGACGGGACAGCCTCCTACGAGCAGTACTTC.